A single sample is the source of the 25 T cell receptor beta chains below, sequenced in a study of control samples from healthy donors and cancer patients. Libraries were prepared by immunoSEQ multiplex PCR; TCRdb keeps only in-frame clonotypes and omits some of them. Here the sample spans about 140,000 clones, approximately 90% being singletons. Sequenced material: blood. These receptors were collected from a woman in her 30s in good health.

The chain uses TRBV5-1 and TRBJ2-7; a weak D match, TRBD2 (5 bases). The CDR3 is made up of 15 amino acids. Germline-derived CDR1 and CDR2 are SGHRS and YFSETQ. V was pared by 3 bases and J by 5 bases, with 18 bases between. CDR3 sequence (DNA): TGCGCCAGCAGCTCGAGCTCCGGGAACCACCACGAGCAGTACTTC. Its protein is CASSSSSGNHHEQYF.

The chain links TRBV7-9 to TRBJ2-7, with 7 positions matching TRBD1. V was pared by 4 bases and J by 2 bases, with 5 bases of the junction left unmatched. The CDR3 extends over 14 amino acids. Germline V gene lookup returns CDR1 SEHNR and CDR2 FQNEAQ (reference sequence). The chain's CDR3 is CASSSRQGAYEQYF. Here the CDR3 DNA reads TGTGCCAGCAGCTCTCGACAGGGCGCCTACGAGCAGTACTTC.

This chain joins TRBV24-1 and TRBJ2-3; 9 nucleotides align to TRBD2. Trimming at V came to 5 bases and at J to 6 bases, leaving 14 bases not matched to a gene. CDR1 KGHDR and CDR2 SFDVKD come from the germline V gene. CDR3 length: 17 residues. CDR3: CATSVPGSLAGADTQYF. CDR3 nucleotide sequence: TGTGCCACCAGTGTCCCCGGTTCTTTAGCGGGAGCGGATACGCAGTATTTT.

This sequence joins TRBV27 and TRBJ1-3, with TRBD1 as a possible D gene (5 bases). Looked up from germline, CDR1 is MNHEY and CDR2 is SMNVEV (reference sequence). This CDR3 comprises 16 residues. The V end lost 3 bases, the J end lost 0 bases, and 12 bases lay between the germline ends. The CDR3 loop is CASSLTMGDSGNTIYF. In nucleotides, the CDR3 is TGTGCCAGCAGTTTGACAATGGGGGACTCTGGAAACACCATATATTTT.

This chain joins TRBV10-1 and TRBJ2-5; 7 positions match TRBD1. Germline CDR1 reads WNHNN; CDR2 reads SYGVQD (reference sequence). The V gene end was trimmed by 3 bases and the J gene end by 4 bases; junction bases not matched to a gene: 8. The CDR3 runs 15 residues. CDR3 amino acids: CASSDSTGDGETQYF. The CDR3 nucleotides read TGCGCCAGCAGTGACTCCACAGGGGACGGAGAGACCCAGTACTTC.

The J gene is TRBJ2-2, the V gene TRBV28; TRBD1 or TRBD2 may be the D gene (6 bases each). Germline-derived CDR1 and CDR2 are MDHEN and SYDVKM. CDR3 length equals 14 residues. The V and J ends lost 6 bases and 2 bases respectively, with 10 bases between them. The CDR3 DNA follows: TGTGCCAGCAGAGGAGGGGGTAACACCGGGGAGCTGTTTTTT. Encoded protein: CASRGGGNTGELFF.

The V gene is TRBV11-2, the J gene TRBJ1-2; TRBD1 aligns across 8 bases. The CDR3 has 13 amino acids. The V and J ends lost 6 bases and 8 bases, in that order; junction bases with no gene match: 8. Germline CDR1 is SGHAT and CDR2 is FQNNGV. The CDR3 region is CASSLQGAGGYTF. DNA for the CDR3: TGTGCCAGCAGTCTTCAGGGGGCCGGAGGCTACACCTTC.

The chain uses TRBV3-1 (or the pseudogene TRBV3-2) and TRBJ2-7, with a possible D match to TRBD1 (6 bases). Germline V gene lookup returns CDR1 LGHDT and CDR2 YNNKEL (reference sequence). V lost 0 bases, J lost 5 bases, and 14 bases lay in between. There are 15 residues in the CDR3. The CDR3 sequence: CASSQEGRGIDEQYF. The CDR3 region has the DNA TGTGCCAGCAGCCAAGAGGGCAGGGGTATAGACGAGCAGTACTTC.

The CDR3 DNA reads TGTGCCAGCAGCTTGGACTTGGGCAGGGCGCGTCAGCCCCAGCATTTT. This gives the protein CASSLDLGRARQPQHF. V gene TRBV5-8 combines with J gene TRBJ1-5; D is perhaps TRBD1 (5 bases). Per germline, CDR1 SGHTS and CDR2 YDEGEE. Trimming removed 0 bases at V and 6 bases at J, with 16 bases between. The CDR3 has 16 residues.

The chain couples TRBV13 to TRBJ1-2; the D gene is possibly TRBD1 (5 bases). The CDR3 length is 12 residues. Germline values: CDR1 PRHDT, CDR2 FYEKMQ (reference sequence). The V end was cut by 2 bases, the J end by 7 bases, with 8 bases between. This chain's CDR3 is CASSLLQGGYTF. CDR3 in DNA: TGTGCCAGCAGCTTATTGCAGGGTGGCTACACCTTC.

This clone has a handful of counts. The chain joins TRBV2 to TRBJ2-1; 7 nucleotides line up with TRBD1. Germline V gene lookup returns CDR1 SNHLY and CDR2 FYNNEI. This CDR3 spans 13 amino acids. The junction had 4 bases not matched to a gene; V was cut back by 6 bases and J by 5 bases. The CDR3 region is CASRDRRNNEQFF. The CDR3 nucleotides are TGTGCCAGCAGGGACAGGAGAAACAATGAGCAGTTCTTC.

This rearrangement joins TRBV18 to TRBJ1-2; D is perhaps TRBD1 (6 bases). Germline V gene lookup returns CDR1 KGHSH and CDR2 LQKENI. The CDR3 is 15 amino acids. V was trimmed by 2 bases and J by 6 bases, leaving 16 bases between them. CDR3 in amino acids: CASSPWPGEGNGYTF. CDR3 nucleotide sequence: TGTGCCAGCTCACCATGGCCAGGGGAAGGGAATGGCTACACCTTC.

The rearrangement links TRBV28 to TRBJ2-4; D possibly corresponds to TRBD2 (6 bases). Per germline, CDR1 MDHEN and CDR2 SYDVKM. V was clipped by 1 base and J by 0 bases, with 16 bases between them. The CDR3 totals 18 residues. This CDR3 reads CASSLFSGTSLAKNIQYF. For the CDR3, the DNA is TGTGCCAGCAGTTTATTTTCTGGGACTTCGCTAGCCAAAAACATTCAGTACTTC.

This chain connects TRBV9 to TRBJ1-5, with 9 bases lining up with TRBD1. Germline V gene sequence: CDR1 SGDLS, CDR2 YYNGEE. The junction had 7 bases not matched to a gene; V was cut back by 0 bases and J by 3 bases. The CDR3 is 17 amino acids. The CDR3, as DNA: TGTGCCAGCAGCGTAGAGAGACAGGGGGGATCCAATCAGCCCCAGCATTTT. Protein: CASSVERQGGSNQPQHF.

The chain has TRBV7-2 and TRBJ2-1; D tentatively reads TRBD1 or TRBD2 (5 bases each). Trimming shortened V by 1 base and J by 0 bases, and 10 bases separated the two germline ends. CDR3 length equals 16 residues. The germline V gene has CDR1 SGHTA and CDR2 FQGNSA. The CDR3 sequence: CASSLVAGSSYNEQFF. Here the CDR3 DNA reads TGTGCCAGCAGCTTAGTAGCAGGGAGCTCCTACAATGAGCAGTTCTTC.

The chain combines TRBV3-1 (or the pseudogene TRBV3-2) with TRBJ1-4; D might be TRBD1 (5 bases). Trimming shortened V by 2 bases and J by 8 bases, and 9 bases separated the two germline ends. This CDR3 is 13 amino acids long. Germline V gene data show CDR1 as LGHDT and CDR2 as YNNKEL (reference sequence). The DNA for the CDR3 is TGTGCCAGCAGCCAACGAGGACAAGAAAAACTGTTTTTT. This gives the protein CASSQRGQEKLFF.

This chain uses TRBV4-2 with TRBJ1-5, with D hard to call. There are 15 residues in the CDR3. Germline CDR1 is LGHNA and CDR2 is YNFKEQ. The V gene lost 0 bases and the J gene lost 7 bases, with 13 bases spanning the gap. CDR3 amino acids: CASSQDLAGGQPQHF. CDR3 DNA sequence: TGTGCCAGCAGCCAAGATTTGGCGGGAGGGCAGCCCCAGCATTTT.

The chain recombines TRBV5-6 with TRBJ2-5; no clear D gene. The CDR3 spans 11 residues. Germline V gene lookup returns CDR1 SGHDT and CDR2 YYEEEE. V shed 4 bases and J shed 5 bases, with 6 bases lying between them. CDR3 nucleotides: TGTGCCAGCAGCGCAATGGAGACCCAGTACTTC. Translation: CASSAMETQYF.

The gene calls are TRBV9 and TRBJ2-1; TRBD2 matches at 13 bases. The CDR3 is made up of 18 amino acids. Germline loops: CDR1 SGDLS, CDR2 YYNGEE. Unmatched junction bases numbered 8, after V lost 3 bases and J lost 2 bases. Here the CDR3 DNA reads TGTGCCAGCAGCGCCATACTGGGACTAGCGGGAACCTACAATGAGCAGTTCTTC. Its translation: CASSAILGLAGTYNEQFF.

This clone has only one observation. The rearrangement links TRBV18 to TRBJ2-5; D not resolved. CDR1 and CDR2 (germline): KGHSH, LQKENI. This CDR3 is 13 amino acids long. Trimming removed 3 bases at V and 4 bases at J, with 9 bases between. CDR3 region: CASSPPTRETQYF. CDR3 nucleotide sequence: TGTGCCAGCTCACCTCCCACGAGAGAGACCCAGTACTTC.

This chain connects TRBV18 to TRBJ2-5; tentative D call: TRBD2 (6 bases). The length of the CDR3 is 16 residues. Germline V lookup: CDR1 KGHSH, CDR2 LQKENI. The ends were cut back, 1 base at V and 3 bases at J, with 15 bases in the middle. In DNA, the CDR3 is TGTGCCAGCTCACCACTGGGTAGCGGTTCCGAAGAGACCCAGTACTTC. The encoded protein is CASSPLGSGSEETQYF.

The chain couples TRBV12-5 to TRBJ1-2; D unresolved. Germline values: CDR1 LGHNT, CDR2 FRNRAP. CDR3 length: 15 residues. V was pared by 0 bases and J by 4 bases, with 12 bases between. The DNA of the CDR3 is TGTGCTAGTGGTTTGGTACCAGGTGACGGCTATGGCTACACCTTC. Protein product: CASGLVPGDGYGYTF.

The chain combines TRBV11-2 with TRBJ2-1, with D unclear. With 0 bases removed from V and 5 bases from J, the gap between germline ends came to 2 bases. Germline V CDR1 and CDR2: SGHAT, FQNNGV. The CDR3 has 12 residues. CDR3 amino acids: CASSLDHNEQFF. CDR3 bases: TGTGCCAGCAGCTTAGACCACAATGAGCAGTTCTTC.

The chain has TRBV29-1 and TRBJ2-1; D ambiguous. The CDR3 spans 11 residues. CDR1 and CDR2 (germline): SQVTM, ANQGSEA. The V and J ends lost 8 bases and 7 bases respectively, with 12 bases between them. The CDR3 DNA reads TGCAGCATCTGGGATTTGAATGAGCAGTTCTTC. It is translated as CSIWDLNEQFF.

The V and J genes are TRBV11-3 and TRBJ2-5; TRBD2 matches 13 bases. Germline values: CDR1 SGHNT, CDR2 YENEEA. Trimming took 1 base from V and 5 from J; bases not matched to a gene: 4. The CDR3 loop spans 16 amino acids. DNA for the CDR3: TGTGCCAGCAGCTTAGCCCCGACTAGCGGGAGGGAGACCCAGTACTTC. It is translated as CASSLAPTSGRETQYF. Full variable domain (missing parts from reference TRBV11-3 and TRBJ2-5): EAGVVQSPRYKIIEKKQPVAFWCNPISGHNTLYWYLQNLGQGPELLIRYENEEAVDDSQLPKDRFSAERLKGVDSTLKIQPAELGDSAVYLCASSLAPTSGRETQYFGPGTRLLVL.